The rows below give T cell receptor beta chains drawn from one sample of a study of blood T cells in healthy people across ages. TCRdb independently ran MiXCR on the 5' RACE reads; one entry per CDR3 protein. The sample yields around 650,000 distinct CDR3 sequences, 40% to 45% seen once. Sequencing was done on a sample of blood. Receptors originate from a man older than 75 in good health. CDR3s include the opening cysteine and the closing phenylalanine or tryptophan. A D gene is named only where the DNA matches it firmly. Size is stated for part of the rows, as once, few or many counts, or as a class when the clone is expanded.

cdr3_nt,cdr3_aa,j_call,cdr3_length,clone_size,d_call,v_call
TGCGCCAGCAGCTCTAGCGGGGGGGCCTTTGAGACCCAGTACTTC,CASSSSGGAFETQYF,TRBJ2-5,15,-,TRBD2,TRBV5-1
TGCGCCAGCAGCCAAGTCCCGGGACAGGGGCCCTACGAGCAGTACTTC,CASSQVPGQGPYEQYF,TRBJ2-7,16,-,TRBD1,TRBV4-1
TGTGCCAGCAGTTCAGTGGGGGAAAGGCTTCAGCCCCAGCATTTT,CASSSVGERLQPQHF,TRBJ1-5,15,-,-,TRBV27
TGCAGTGCTAGGACAGAACTTAGCAATCAGCCCCAGCATTTT,CSARTELSNQPQHF,TRBJ1-5,14,-,-,TRBV20-1
TGCAGCGGTTGGGGGAACACTGAAGCTTTCTTT,CSGWGNTEAFF,TRBJ1-1,11,-,-,TRBV29-1
TGCAGTGCTGGACGTGGGCAAAGCAATCAGCCCCAGCATTTT,CSAGRGQSNQPQHF,TRBJ1-5,14,few,-,TRBV20-1
TGTGCCAGCAGCCACAGGGGCTACAATGAGCAGTACTTC,CASSHRGYNEQYF,TRBJ2-7,13,few,-,TRBV14
TGTGCCACCATCAGAGCCCGGGAACGCTACGAGCAGTACTTC,CATIRARERYEQYF,TRBJ2-7,14,once,-,TRBV15
TGTGCCAGCAGCTTATTCGACTCCCAGAGAGAAAAACTGTTTTTT,CASSLFDSQREKLFF,TRBJ1-4,15,few,-,TRBV7-2
TGTGCCAGCAGTGAAACGGAACCCTGTGGCTACACCTTC,CASSETEPCGYTF,TRBJ1-2,13,-,-,TRBV6-1
TGTGCCAGCAGACGGGACGGACCCACCGGCTACACCTTC,CASRRDGPTGYTF,TRBJ1-2,13,-,-,TRBV6-2/TRBV6-3
TGTGCCAGCAGCCCTCAGCGGCAGAAAAACACTGAAGCTTTCTTT,CASSPQRQKNTEAFF,TRBJ1-1,15,many,-,TRBV7-9
TGTGCCAGCAGGACTAGCGGGAGGCAAGATACGCAGTATTTT,CASRTSGRQDTQYF,TRBJ2-3,14,-,TRBD2,TRBV28
TGTGCCAGCAGCCCCGGGACAGATCCTCGCGAGCAGTACTTC,CASSPGTDPREQYF,TRBJ2-7,14,few,TRBD1,TRBV7-2
TGCAGTGCTAGAGTGCCCGCGGGACTAGCGGGGCCTACAGATACGCAGTATTTT,CSARVPAGLAGPTDTQYF,TRBJ2-3,18,-,TRBD2,TRBV20-1
TGCAGCGTTGAGTGGCTAGCGGGAAGGGATGAGACCCAGTACTTC,CSVEWLAGRDETQYF,TRBJ2-5,15,-,TRBD2,TRBV29-1
TGCGCCAGCAGCCAAACGTACCAAGAGACCCAGTACTTC,CASSQTYQETQYF,TRBJ2-5,13,-,-,TRBV4-3
TGTGCCAGCAGTAGGTCGGAGTACGAGCAGTACTTC,CASSRSEYEQYF,TRBJ2-7,12,few,-,TRBV6-6
TGTGCCAGCAGGAAGAATAATCAGCCCCAGCATTTT,CASRKNNQPQHF,TRBJ1-5,12,few,-,TRBV6-2/TRBV6-3
TGTGCCACCTACGGGAGCGGGAGGGCCAATGAGCAGTTCTTC,CATYGSGRANEQFF,TRBJ2-1,14,-,TRBD2,TRBV6-2/TRBV6-3
TGCGCCAGCAGCTCCGGGGACTCTGGGGCCAACGTCCTGACTTTC,CASSSGDSGANVLTF,TRBJ2-6,15,-,-,TRBV5-1
TGCAGCGTTGAACCTTCTAGCGGGAGCACAGATACGCAGTATTTT,CSVEPSSGSTDTQYF,TRBJ2-3,15,-,TRBD2,TRBV29-1
TGTGCTAGCAGCGTAAACATGGCAGATACGCAGTATTTT,CASSVNMADTQYF,TRBJ2-3,13,-,-,TRBV7-7
TGTGCCAGCAGTGTTTTAGGGTTGGACTATGGCTACACCTTC,CASSVLGLDYGYTF,TRBJ1-2,14,few,-,TRBV2
TGTGCCAGCAGTCCGAGACTAGCGGGAGGGCGGCAAGAGACCCAGTACTTC,CASSPRLAGGRQETQYF,TRBJ2-5,17,few,TRBD2,TRBV27
TGTGTCAGCGGCGGGAGGTCCCACTACGAGCAGTACTTC,CVSGGRSHYEQYF,TRBJ2-7,13,-,TRBD2,TRBV6-2/TRBV6-3
TGTGCCACCAGCAGTGACCGGGACACAGCCTACAATGAGCAGTTCTTC,CATSSDRDTAYNEQFF,TRBJ2-1,16,many,-,TRBV15
TGTGCCAGCGTAGAGGCAGATACGCAGTATTTT,CASVEADTQYF,TRBJ2-3,11,few,-,TRBV5-4
TGCAGTGCTCCTCATCAGGGTTCCGGGAATGGCTACACCTTC,CSAPHQGSGNGYTF,TRBJ1-2,14,-,-,TRBV20-1
TGTGCCAGCAGTCCCCGGACAGGGCTGACTTCACCCCTCCACTTT,CASSPRTGLTSPLHF,TRBJ1-6,15,-,TRBD1,TRBV12-3/TRBV12-4
TGTGCCAGCAGCTTAGGGGGACAGGGGGCGATTCAGCCCCAGCATTTT,CASSLGGQGAIQPQHF,TRBJ1-5,16,-,TRBD1,TRBV7-8
TGTGCCAGCAGCCCCCCGGGGAATTCATACAATGAGCAGTACTTC,CASSPPGNSYNEQYF,TRBJ2-5,15,few,-,TRBV7-9
TGTGCCACCCCTCACGGGACAGATTACACCGGGGAGCTGTTTTTT,CATPHGTDYTGELFF,TRBJ2-2,15,few,TRBD1,TRBV24-1
TGTGCCACCAGTAATACCGATTACACAGATACGCAGTATTTT,CATSNTDYTDTQYF,TRBJ2-3,14,few,-,TRBV24-1
TGCAGTGCTAGGGGGGCCGGGAGAGGAACTGAAGCTTTCTTT,CSARGAGRGTEAFF,TRBJ1-1,14,few,-,TRBV20-1
TGTGCCAGCAGCGTGGGGGTTTGGAATTCACCCCTCCACTTT,CASSVGVWNSPLHF,TRBJ1-6,14,-,-,TRBV9
TGCAGTGCTAGAGGCACTCAGCGGGGCGCGGACCAAGAGACCCAGTACTTC,CSARGTQRGADQETQYF,TRBJ2-5,17,-,TRBD2,TRBV20-1
TGCGCCAGCAGCTGGGGCGAGGGCAATGAGCAGTTCTTC,CASSWGEGNEQFF,TRBJ2-1,13,-,-,TRBV4-1
TGTGCCAGCAGCCCCTTGAGCGGGGGCGGGGAGCTGTTTTTT,CASSPLSGGGELFF,TRBJ2-2,14,-,TRBD2,TRBV7-2
TGTGCCAGCAGCAGAAATCTGGGGGGTCTTAACGAGCAGTACTTC,CASSRNLGGLNEQYF,TRBJ2-7,15,-,-,TRBV9
TGTGCCAGCAGTGGGACGGTGGGTGGCTACACCTTC,CASSGTVGGYTF,TRBJ1-2,12,-,-,TRBV28
TGTGCCAGCAGCTTAAACGAGGGTGGGAGTGTTGGTACTGAAGCTTTCTTT,CASSLNEGGSVGTEAFF,TRBJ1-1,17,-,-,TRBV7-2
TGTGCCAGCAGCCCATTCGGGACTAGCGGGAGGTTGGATTCCTACAATGAGCAGTACTTC,CASSPFGTSGRLDSYNEQYF,TRBJ2-5,20,-,TRBD2,TRBV7-9
TGCGCCAGCAGTGGACCAGGGAAAGGGGAGACCCAGTACTTC,CASSGPGKGETQYF,TRBJ2-5,14,-,-,TRBV10-2
TGTGCCAGCAGCTTCCTCCGGGACACCTTCAATGAGCAGTTCTTC,CASSFLRDTFNEQFF,TRBJ2-1,15,-,-,TRBV5-8
TGCGCCAGCAGCGCACAGCTCCAAGAGACCCAGTTCTTC,CASSAQLQETQFF,TRBJ2-1,13,few,-,TRBV4-3
TGTGCCAGCAGCCGCGCCAGGATATCGGGATCCACAGATACGCAGTATTTT,CASSRARISGSTDTQYF,TRBJ2-3,17,-,-,TRBV27
TGTGCCAGCAGAACAGGGGGCCTCACTCCCCAGCATTTT,CASRTGGLTPQHF,TRBJ1-5,13,-,TRBD1,TRBV28
TGTGCCAGCAGTTTCCCCCCACAAGAGACCCAGTACTTC,CASSFPPQETQYF,TRBJ2-5,13,many,-,TRBV28
TGCGCCAGCAGCTTACGGACAGGGTTTGAGCAGTTCTTC,CASSLRTGFEQFF,TRBJ2-1,13,-,TRBD1,TRBV10-1
TGTGCCAGCCGGCAAAACGTCTATGGCTACACCTTC,CASRQNVYGYTF,TRBJ1-2,12,-,-,TRBV6-2/TRBV6-3
TGCAGTGCTAGGGGGGAGAGCAATGAGCAGTTCTTC,CSARGESNEQFF,TRBJ2-1,12,many,-,TRBV20-1
TGTGCCAGCAGCTTAGGGGCCGGACAGGGGGCCTACAATGAGCAGTTCTTC,CASSLGAGQGAYNEQFF,TRBJ2-1,17,-,TRBD1,TRBV7-9
TGTGCCAGCAGCCAACAGGGACTAGCGGGGAGGGGTAATGAGCAGTTCTTC,CASSQQGLAGRGNEQFF,TRBJ2-1,17,-,TRBD2,TRBV11-3